Detailed here is one TCR beta chain. This record comes from a study of monozygotic twins with cystic fibrosis. Clones were read by immunoSEQ multiplex PCR, and TCRdb kept only the in-frame ones, dropping some. The sample shows about 29,000 clones, 70% to 90% of them seen only once. Trimming cost V 5 bases and J 6 bases; bases outside gene matches: 11. This CDR3 spans 16 amino acids. Germline V gives CDR1 SGHTA, CDR2 FQGNSA. This TCR came from a girl aged 2 to 10 with cystic fibrosis. Sample: blood. This chain uses TRBV7-2 with TRBJ2-7; 12 bases map to TRBD2. CDR3 bases: TGTGCCAGCAGCCAGACTAGCGGGAGCGGTTTAGGCGAGCAGTACTTC. Its translation is CASSQTSGSGLGEQYF.